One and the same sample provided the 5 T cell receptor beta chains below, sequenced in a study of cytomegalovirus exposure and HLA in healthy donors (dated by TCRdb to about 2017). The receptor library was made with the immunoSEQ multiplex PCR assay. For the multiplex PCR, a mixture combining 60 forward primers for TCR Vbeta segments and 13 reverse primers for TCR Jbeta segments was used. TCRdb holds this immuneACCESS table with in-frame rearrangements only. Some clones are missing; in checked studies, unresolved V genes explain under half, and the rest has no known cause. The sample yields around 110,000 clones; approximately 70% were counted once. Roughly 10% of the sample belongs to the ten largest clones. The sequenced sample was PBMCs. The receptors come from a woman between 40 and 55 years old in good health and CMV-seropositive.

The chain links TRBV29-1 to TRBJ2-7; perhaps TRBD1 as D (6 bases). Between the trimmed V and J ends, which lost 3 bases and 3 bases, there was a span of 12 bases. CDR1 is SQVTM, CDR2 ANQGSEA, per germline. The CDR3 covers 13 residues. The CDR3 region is CSVEGASIYEQYF. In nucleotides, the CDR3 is TGCAGCGTTGAGGGGGCTAGTATCTACGAGCAGTACTTC.

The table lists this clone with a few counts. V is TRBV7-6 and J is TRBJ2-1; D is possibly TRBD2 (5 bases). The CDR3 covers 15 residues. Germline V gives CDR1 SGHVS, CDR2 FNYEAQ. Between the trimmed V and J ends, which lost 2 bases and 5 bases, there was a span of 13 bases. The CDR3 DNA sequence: TGTGCCAGCAGCTTATATGAGCGGAACAACAATGAGCAGTTCTTC. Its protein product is CASSLYERNNNEQFF. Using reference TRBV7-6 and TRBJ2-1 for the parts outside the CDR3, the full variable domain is GAGVSQSPRYKVTKRGQDVALRCDPISGHVSLYWYRQALGQGPEFLTYFNYEAQQDKSGLPNDRFSAERPEGSISTLTIQRTEQRDSAMYRCASSLYERNNNEQFFGPGTRLTVL.

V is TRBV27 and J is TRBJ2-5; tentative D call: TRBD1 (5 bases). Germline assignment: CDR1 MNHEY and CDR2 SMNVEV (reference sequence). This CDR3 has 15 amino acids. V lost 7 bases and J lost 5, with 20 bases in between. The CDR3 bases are TGTGCCAGCAATCGGCTCTGGGGCGCTCGGGAGACCCAGTACTTC. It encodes CASNRLWGARETQYF.

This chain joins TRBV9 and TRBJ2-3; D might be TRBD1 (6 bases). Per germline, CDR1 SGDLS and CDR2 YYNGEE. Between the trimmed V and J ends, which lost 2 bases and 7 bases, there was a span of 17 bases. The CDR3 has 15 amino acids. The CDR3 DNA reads TGTGCCAGCAGCGTGTTCAGGGGCATAGTGTATACGCAGTATTTT. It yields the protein CASSVFRGIVYTQYF.

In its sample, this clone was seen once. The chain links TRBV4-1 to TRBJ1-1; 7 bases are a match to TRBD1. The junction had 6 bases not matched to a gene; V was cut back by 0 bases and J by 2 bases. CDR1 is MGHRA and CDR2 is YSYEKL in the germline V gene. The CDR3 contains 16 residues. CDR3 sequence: CASSQETGTVNTEAFF. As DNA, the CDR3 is TGCGCCAGCAGCCAAGAAACCGGGACAGTAAACACTGAAGCTTTCTTT.